This T cell receptor beta chain stems from a study of long-term antiretroviral therapy in people with HIV (dated 2022 in TCRdb). Notes on the research overall: Collection of the earliest samples took place about a decade ahead of the 2015 WHO recommendation for immediate ART, at a time when ART was typically delayed until CD4 counts fell. Whether ART initiation and durable HIV suppression were associated with changes in peripheral blood TRB repertoire composition and diversity was tested in a retrospective serial study. A total of 150 to 200 cryopreserved PBMC samples came from approximately 30 adults with confirmed HIV infection and were collected serially over a mean of roughly 6 years (range 1-12). Among the 30 to 35 participants with HIV, more than ten were female. No cross-contamination during QIAcube processing turned up in test extractions that ran a monoclonal T-cell line alongside around 34 polyclonal samples. Beyond this particular receptor, the publication reports: Inferences about post-ART repertoire changes are limited because no data were available on ART adherence, viral resistance or therapy changes. Because PBMC availability was limited, only the TCR beta chain was sequenced, with no alpha chain pairing. Because pre-ART samples had limited cell numbers, unsorted PBMC were profiled rather than sorted CD4+ and CD8+ T cells. The samples span the years 2004 to 2017, and the ART regimens used at that time may not be as effective as current regimens. Compared with controls, HIV repertoires had narrower CDR3 length ranges, and the network structure pointed to an antigen-experienced repertoire that shifted only slightly toward naive after ART. Starting ART was linked to a significant rise in TRB diversity, yet even with long-term ART the diversity remained significantly lower than in transplant donor controls. At every time point, the repertoire was dominated by expanded TRB clones first identified before ART initiation, although this dominance fluctuated and, in many PLHIV, declined after ART.

To be included, a participant needed at least one PBMC sample from before ART initiation plus at least two post-ART samples. Every participant with HIV received treatment in the United States of America. Before DNA extraction, cryopreserved samples of roughly 0.9-11 million PBMC were thawed and then washed. At the time of the earliest PBMC sample, participants with HIV were aged between about 20 and 60 years. Each participant contributed PBMC samples from 1-4 timepoints before ART initiation and 2-8 timepoints after ART initiation, with a median of 7 samples. For every participant, serial HIV viral load, CD4+ T-cell count, ART history and demographic data were obtained. Using a Qiagen kit on a QIAcube, genomic DNA was extracted from unsorted PBMC, with samples processed in batches of 12. The CDR3 runs 16 residues from the cysteine to the phenylalanine. Of all the DNA, just the CDR3 is kept, 48 bases in frame from base 1. V lost 4 bases and J lost 4 bases, and the count of bases not matched to a germline gene is 9. CDR1 and CDR2 are read off the germline V gene as SGHTA and FQGNSA.

On this clone: It has no known antigen specificity. The record has no base qualities; no much larger clone is one base away.

Sequencing of the TRB variable region was done with the immunoSEQ hsTCRB v3.0 assay at survey level resolution. A depth of roughly 35,000-55,000 T-cell genomes per sample was targeted for TRB sequencing. Pooled TRB libraries were sequenced on an Illumina MiSeq with a v3 150-cycle kit. As for the original processing: Repertoire analysis was performed in R inside a reproducible Nextflow workflow that covered QC, data transformation and analysis. LymphoSeq2, an R package for exploring AIRR-Seq data, was used to implement custom analyses. A few samples yielding fewer than 5000 total TRB sequences were excluded, leaving over 150 analyzed HIV repertoires. Among the 170 to 200 retained HIV repertoires, approximately 61 were collected before ART initiation and 129 after ART initiation. Repertoires were downsampled to 5000 TRB nucleotide sequences, and summary statistics were averaged over 100 downsampling iterations. TRB sequences were retained for analysis only if CDR3 regions of at least seven amino acids were present. A Shannon entropy-derived clonality score and the Gini coefficient were used to measure diversity. In repertoire networks, the top 5000 CDR3 amino acid sequences were linked whenever an edit distance of one separated two sequences. Antigen specificity groups and MHC restriction were predicted for TRB CDR3 amino acid sequences with GLIPH2. CDR3 amino acid sequences were matched against VDJdb and McPAS-TCR to flag known CMV, EBV, HIV or tissue antigen associations. Pre-ART, post-ART and control groups were compared with Wilcoxon signed-rank tests and Holm-Bonferroni correction. The table was pulled from immuneACCESS by TCRdb, which kept in-frame rearrangements only. Such tables lose some clones; where checked, under half of the loss comes from unresolved V genes, and the rest has no known cause. V, J and clone size were drawn from that table, and D and trimming were deduced from the DNA. The sample has approximately 47,000 clones on record, about 86% of them singletons. Of the sample, roughly 3% is held by the ten largest clones.

The sample here was unsorted PBMCs, taken 0.8 years after starting antiretroviral therapy. The receptor's source is a woman aged 18-29 years with HIV. This sequence uses TRBV7-2 and TRBJ2-1, and TRBD1 matches 8 of the central bases. CDR3 sequence: CASSSMGTGPYNEQFF. Read as DNA, the sequence is TGTGCCAGCAGCTCGATGGGGACAGGACCTTACAATGAGCAGTTCTTC. When the CDR3 is completed using the reference TRBV7-2 and TRBJ2-1 genes on either side, the full variable domain is GAGVSQSPSNKVTEKGKDVELRCDPISGHTALYWYRQSLGQGLEFLIYFQGNSAPDKSGLPSDRFSAERTGGSVSTLTIQRTQQEDSAVYLCASSSMGTGPYNEQFFGPGTRLTVL.